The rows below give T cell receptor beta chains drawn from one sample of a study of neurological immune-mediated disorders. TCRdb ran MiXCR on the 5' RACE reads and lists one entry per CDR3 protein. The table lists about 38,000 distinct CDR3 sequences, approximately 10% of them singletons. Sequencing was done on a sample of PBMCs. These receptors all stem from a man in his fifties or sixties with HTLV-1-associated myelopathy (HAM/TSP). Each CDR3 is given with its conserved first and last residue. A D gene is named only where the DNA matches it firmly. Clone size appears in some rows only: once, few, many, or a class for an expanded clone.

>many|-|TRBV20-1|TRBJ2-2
TGCAGTGCTAGAGATCAAGGGGGTAGAGGCGGGGAGCTGTTTTTT
CSARDQGGRGGELFF
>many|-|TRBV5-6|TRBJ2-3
TGTGCCAGCAGCCCCAATTCAGGGGATACGCAGTATTTT
CASSPNSGDTQYF
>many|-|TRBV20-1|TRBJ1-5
TGCAGTGCTGGGGCCCTCCGCAATCAGCCCCAGCATTTT
CSAGALRNQPQHF
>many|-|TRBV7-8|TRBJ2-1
TGTGCCAGCAGCTTAGGCGACAGGTACAATGAGCAGTTCTTC
CASSLGDRYNEQFF
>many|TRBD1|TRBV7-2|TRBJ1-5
TGTGCCAGCAGCGCCAGGGGGCAGGTCGGGGGCAATCAGCCCCAGCATTTT
CASSARGQVGGNQPQHF
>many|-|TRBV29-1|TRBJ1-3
TGCAGCGTTGAAGGGGAGGGACCCATATATTTT
CSVEGEGPIYF
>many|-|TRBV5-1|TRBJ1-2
TGCGCCAGCAGTACCGGACAGAACTATGGCTACACCTTC
CASSTGQNYGYTF
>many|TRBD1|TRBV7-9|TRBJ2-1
TGTGCCAGCAGCGGGGTAATGACAGGGGGGAATGAGCAGTTCTTC
CASSGVMTGGNEQFF
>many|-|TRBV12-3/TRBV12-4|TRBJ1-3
TGTGCCAGCAGTCGGGGTCCATCGGGTGGAAACACCATATATTTT
CASSRGPSGGNTIYF
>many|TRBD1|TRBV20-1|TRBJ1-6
TGCAGTGCCAAGGTCGGGACAGCCAGCACCTATAATTCACCCCTCCACTTT
CSAKVGTASTYNSPLHF
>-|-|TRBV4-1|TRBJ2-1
TGCGCCAGCAAGGGGGAGGGCCTCAGCAATGAGCAGTTCTTC
CASKGEGLSNEQFF
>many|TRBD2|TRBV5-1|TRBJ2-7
TGCGCCAGCAGCCTCATGGCCTCGCGGGAGCCCTACGAGCAGTACTTC
CASSLMASREPYEQYF
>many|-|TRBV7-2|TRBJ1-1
TGTGCCAGCAGCTTAGTTTTGTCGGGAGGCACTGAAGCTTTCTTT
CASSLVLSGGTEAFF
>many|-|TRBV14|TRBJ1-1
TGTGCCAGCAGCCAAGGACGTACGATGAACACTGAAGCTTTCTTT
CASSQGRTMNTEAFF
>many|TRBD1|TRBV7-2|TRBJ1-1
TGTGCCAGCAGCTCAGACGCAGGGGGCAAAGCTTTCTTT
CASSSDAGGKAFF
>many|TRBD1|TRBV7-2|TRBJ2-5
TGTGCCAGCAGCCCGGGACAGGGGTTTGGAGAGACCCAGTACTTC
CASSPGQGFGETQYF
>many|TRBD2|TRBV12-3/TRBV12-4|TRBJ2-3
TGTGCCAGCAGTCAACTAGCGGGAGGGCTAGATACGCAGTATTTT
CASSQLAGGLDTQYF
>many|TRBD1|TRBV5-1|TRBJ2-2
TGCGCCAGCAGCATACAGGGGACCGGGGAGCTGTTTTTT
CASSIQGTGELFF
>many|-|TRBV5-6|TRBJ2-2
TGTGCCAGCAGCTGGGGGCCCTCCGGGGAGCTGTTTTTT
CASSWGPSGELFF
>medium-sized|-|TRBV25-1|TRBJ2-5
TGTGCCAGCAGTGGGTCCCAGGTCCAAGAGACCCAGTACTTC
CASSGSQVQETQYF
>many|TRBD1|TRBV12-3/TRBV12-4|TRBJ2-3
TGTGCCAGCAGTCCGCTGACAGGGTTCTTGCAAGATACGCAGTATTTT
CASSPLTGFLQDTQYF
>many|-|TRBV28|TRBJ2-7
TGTGCCAGCAGTTTAAGGGACCGGTTCCTAGGTTACGAGCAGTACTTC
CASSLRDRFLGYEQYF
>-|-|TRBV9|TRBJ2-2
TGTGCCAGCAGCGTCCCAGATATCCGAGCCGGGGAGCTGTTTTTT
CASSVPDIRAGELFF
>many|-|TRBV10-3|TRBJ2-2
TGTGCCATCAGACTAGCCGACACCGGGGAGCTGTTTTTT
CAIRLADTGELFF
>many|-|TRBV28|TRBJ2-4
TGTGCCAGCAGCACGGATGTTGTGACCAAAAACATTCAGTACTTC
CASSTDVVTKNIQYF
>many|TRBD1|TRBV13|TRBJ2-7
TGTGCCAGCAGCTACCGGGACAGATACTACGAGCAGTACTTC
CASSYRDRYYEQYF
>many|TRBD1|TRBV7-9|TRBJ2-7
TGTGCCAGCAGCCCGAGGACAGGCTCCCGCTACGAGCAGTACTTC
CASSPRTGSRYEQYF
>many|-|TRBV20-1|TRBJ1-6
TGCAGTGCTGCCCGGGGGCGGGATAATTCACCCCTCCACTTT
CSAARGRDNSPLHF
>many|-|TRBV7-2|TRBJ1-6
TGTGCCAGCAGCTTAGCCAGGGATAATTCACCCCTCCACTTT
CASSLARDNSPLHF
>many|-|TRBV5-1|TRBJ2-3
TGCGCCAGCAGCTTGGTCCGAGGGACGAGGACCACCACAGATACGCAGTATTTT
CASSLVRGTRTTTDTQYF
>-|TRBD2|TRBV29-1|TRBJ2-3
TGCAGCGTTGAATGGTGGGGATCGGGAGCGGGAGGGCCCACAGATACGCAGTATTTT
CSVEWWGSGAGGPTDTQYF
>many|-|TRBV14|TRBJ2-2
TGTGCCAGCAGCCCGACCCCCACCGGGGAGCTGTTTTTT
CASSPTPTGELFF
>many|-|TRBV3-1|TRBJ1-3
TGTGCCAGCAGCCGAAAGCGGTATGCTGGAAACACCATATATTTT
CASSRKRYAGNTIYF
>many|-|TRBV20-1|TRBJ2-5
TGCAGTGCTCGGGTCTTCCAAGAGACCCAGTACTTC
CSARVFQETQYF
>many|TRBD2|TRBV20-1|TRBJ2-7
TGCAGTGCTAGATCATTAAGCGGGAGCCCCGGGGAGCAGTACTTC
CSARSLSGSPGEQYF
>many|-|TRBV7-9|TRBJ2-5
TGTGCCAGCAGCTTAAGAGCGTCTGCGACCCAGTACTTC
CASSLRASATQYF
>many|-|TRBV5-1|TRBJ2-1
TGCGCCAGCAGTCAGACAGGTAGCTACAATGAGCAGTTCTTC
CASSQTGSYNEQFF
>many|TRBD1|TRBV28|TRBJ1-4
TGTGCCAGCAGTACCCCGGGACAGGGGCCGAAAGTAAAGGAAAAACTGTTTTTT
CASSTPGQGPKVKEKLFF
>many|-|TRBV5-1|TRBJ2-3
TGCGCCAGCAGCTTCAGCGGACAGCCTAGTGATACGCAGTATTTT
CASSFSGQPSDTQYF
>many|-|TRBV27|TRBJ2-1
TGTGCCACCCGACTAGGGGCCTACAATGAGCAGTTCTTC
CATRLGAYNEQFF
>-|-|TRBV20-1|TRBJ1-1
TGCAGTGTCGATTTCGGCCCTAACACTGAAGCCTTCTTT
CSVDFGPNTEAFF
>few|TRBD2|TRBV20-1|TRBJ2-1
TGCAGTGCTCCTACTAGCGGGAGTGTTTTAAATGAGCAGTTCTTC
CSAPTSGSVLNEQFF
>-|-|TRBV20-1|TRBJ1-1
TGCAGTGCTCCTGGGGTTAAAGCTTTCTTT
CSAPGVKAFF
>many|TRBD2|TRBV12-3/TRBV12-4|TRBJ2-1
TGTGCCAGCAGTACGGGACTAGCAGCTAACAATGAGCAGTTCTTC
CASSTGLAANNEQFF
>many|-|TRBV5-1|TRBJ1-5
TGCGCCAGCAGCTTGAATCCGGGCGTGGAGAGCAATCAGCCCCAGCATTTT
CASSLNPGVESNQPQHF
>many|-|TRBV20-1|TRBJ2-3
TGCAGTGCTACCGACGGCAGAGGTTCCACAGATACGCAGTATTTT
CSATDGRGSTDTQYF
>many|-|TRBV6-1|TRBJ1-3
TGTGCCAGCAGTTTTTCCTCGGGAAACACCATATATTTT
CASSFSSGNTIYF
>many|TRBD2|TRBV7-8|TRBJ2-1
TGTGCCAGCAGCCCGGAGGGACTAGCGTTTACAAATGAGCAGTTCTTC
CASSPEGLAFTNEQFF
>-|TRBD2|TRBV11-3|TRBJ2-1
TGTGCCAGCAGCTCGGGACTAGCGGGATTAGATGAGCAGTTCTTC
CASSSGLAGLDEQFF
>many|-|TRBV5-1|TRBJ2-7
TGCGCCAGCAGCATTCCTCCCTCTAACTTAAGCGACCCGAAGGACGAGCAGTACTTC
CASSIPPSNLSDPKDEQYF
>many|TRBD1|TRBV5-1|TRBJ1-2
TGCGCCAGCAGCTTGAGTTGGGACAGCCTCTATGGCTACACCTTC
CASSLSWDSLYGYTF
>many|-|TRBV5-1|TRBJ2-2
TGCGCCAGCAGCTTTTATTTTCAGGGCACCGGGGAGCTGTTTTTT
CASSFYFQGTGELFF
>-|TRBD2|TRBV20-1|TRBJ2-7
TGCAGTGCTAGAGTTACAGTAGCGGGCTCCTACGAGCAGTACTTC
CSARVTVAGSYEQYF
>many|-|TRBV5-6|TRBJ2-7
TGTGCCAGCAGCTTCGGTTCTAGGGACGAGCAGTACTTC
CASSFGSRDEQYF
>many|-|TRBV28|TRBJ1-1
TGTGCCAGCAGTTCGCCCCCGAGGATGAACACTGAAGCTTTCTTT
CASSSPPRMNTEAFF